The 15 T cell receptor beta chains given below trace back to one sample, sequenced in a study of blood T cell repertoires in COVID-19. Using immunoSEQ multiplex PCR, the repertoire was profiled, and TCRdb retains in-frame clones only, with some absent. The table includes 280,000 or so clones, 85% to 90% detected once. What was sequenced was peripheral blood. Receptors originate from a human donor in a cohort sampled during active COVID-19.

The sample holds one count of this clone. This sequence joins TRBV5-6 and TRBJ2-5; TRBD1 might be the D (6 bases). There are 15 residues in the CDR3. V lost 3 bases and J 4 bases, leaving 16 bases between the germline ends. Germline V gene data show CDR1 as SGHDT and CDR2 as YYEEEE. The CDR3, as DNA: TGTGCCAGCAGCTCACCTGGGGGCTGGGGAGAGACCCAGTACTTC. Translating gives CASSSPGGWGETQYF.

This chain uses TRBV5-1 with TRBJ2-1; 10 bases line up with TRBD2. This CDR3 contains 17 residues. Trimming cost V 4 bases and J 4 bases; bases outside gene matches: 11. CDR1 and CDR2 from the germline V gene are SGHRS and YFSETQ. The CDR3 region is CASSARTSGKLYNEQFF. The CDR3 DNA reads TGCGCCAGCAGCGCACGGACTAGCGGAAAACTATACAATGAGCAGTTCTTC.

The V and J genes are TRBV4-1 and TRBJ2-1; TRBD2 is a possible D gene (5 bases). Per the germline V gene, CDR1 is MGHRA and CDR2 is YSYEKL. This CDR3 region has 13 residues. Trimming left V 1 base short and J 7 bases short, with 8 bases between. CDR3 sequence (DNA): TGCGCCAGCAGCCAAGGTAGAGGGAATGAGCAGTTCTTC. Translation gives CASSQGRGNEQFF.

The rearrangement links TRBV6-5 to TRBJ2-1; D perhaps matches TRBD1 (5 bases). V gave up 7 bases and J gave up 7 bases, with 17 bases separating them. The CDR3 has 14 amino acids. The V gene's germline CDR1 is MNHEY and CDR2 SVGAGI. CDR3 protein: CASKRREFGNEQFF. The CDR3 DNA reads as TGTGCCAGCAAGCGCAGGGAATTCGGAAATGAGCAGTTCTTC.

CDR3 nucleotide sequence: TGTGCCAGCAGTGAGGCAGGGTATGGCTACACCTTC. It is translated as CASSEAGYGYTF. The chain carries TRBV28 and TRBJ1-2; D might be TRBD1 (5 bases). V gave up 5 bases and J gave up 5 bases, with 9 bases separating them. CDR1 MDHEN and CDR2 SYDVKM come from the germline V gene. The CDR3 runs to 12 residues.

J is TRBJ2-7 and V is TRBV6-1; 12 nucleotides line up with TRBD2. J lost 6 bases, V lost 4 bases, and 10 bases had no gene match. The CDR3 covers 16 residues. Germline values: CDR1 MNHNS, CDR2 SASEGT. The CDR3 DNA sequence: TGTGCCAGCAGTGTATCCCTAGCGGGAGGGCCGTTCGAGCAGTACTTC. Amino acids: CASSVSLAGGPFEQYF.

V usage is TRBV10-1 and J usage is TRBJ2-7; D might be TRBD2 (6 bases). V was trimmed by 3 bases and J by 3 bases, leaving 15 bases between them. The CDR3 covers 15 residues. Germline V CDR1 and CDR2: WNHNN, SYGVQD (reference sequence). Here the CDR3 reads CASSDPGTFVYEQYF. The CDR3 DNA reads TGCGCCAGCAGTGATCCCGGGACTTTCGTCTACGAGCAGTACTTC.

Only one count was recorded for this clone. This sequence joins TRBV18 and TRBJ1-2; 9 positions agree with TRBD1. V shed 5 bases and J 4 bases; nucleotides not matched to a gene: 8. CDR1 and CDR2 from the germline V gene are KGHSH and LQKENI. The CDR3 sequence is 15 residues long. CDR3 nucleotides: TGTGCCAGCTCAGGGGACAGGGTGCTTTCCTATGGCTACACCTTC. This gives the protein CASSGDRVLSYGYTF.

The gene calls are TRBV10-3 and TRBJ1-5, with D hard to call. This CDR3 has 13 residues. Germline values: CDR1 ENHRY, CDR2 SYGVKD. V lost 6 bases and J lost 6, with 12 bases in between. The CDR3 reads CAIRSTEPQPQHF. Written as DNA, the CDR3 is TGTGCCATCAGGTCAACAGAGCCTCAGCCCCAGCATTTT.

This chain joins TRBV19 and TRBJ1-5; 9 bases align to TRBD1. With V trimmed by 5 bases and J by 5 bases, 13 bases remained unmatched. There are 17 residues in the CDR3. Germline-derived CDR1 and CDR2 are LNHDA and SQIVND (reference sequence). The CDR3 protein is CASSSAPGQGLHQPQHF. The CDR3 DNA is TGTGCCAGTAGTTCCGCCCCGGGACAGGGATTACATCAGCCCCAGCATTTT. The whole variable domain, filled in from reference TRBV19 and TRBJ1-5, reads DGGITQSPKYLFRKEGQNVTLSCEQNLNHDAMYWYRQDPGQGLRLIYYSQIVNDFQKGDIAEGYSVSREKKESFPLTVTSAQKNPTAFYLCASSSAPGQGLHQPQHFGDGTRLSIL.

V and J are TRBV6-6 and TRBJ2-3; 9 bases are shared with TRBD2. V shed 2 bases and J 6 bases; nucleotides not matched to a gene: 6. This CDR3 has 15 residues. From germline, CDR1 is MNHNY and CDR2 SVGAGI (reference sequence). CDR3: CASSYVSGSWDTQYF. The CDR3, as DNA: TGTGCCAGCAGTTACGTTAGCGGGAGCTGGGATACGCAGTATTTT.

This clone showed up just a few times. V gene TRBV5-1 combines with J gene TRBJ2-7; 10 nucleotides align to TRBD2. V lost 4 bases to trimming and J lost 5 bases; unmatched junction nucleotides: 12. This CDR3 comprises 16 residues. Germline CDR1 is SGHRS and CDR2 is YFSETQ. The CDR3 sequence is CASSEVPGLASNEQYF. CDR3 nucleotides: TGCGCCAGCAGCGAAGTACCGGGACTAGCGAGTAACGAGCAGTACTTC.

V gene TRBV11-2 combines with J gene TRBJ2-3; maybe TRBD1 (6 bases). The germline V gene has CDR1 SGHAT and CDR2 FQNNGV. Trimming left V 5 bases short and J 4 bases short, with 13 bases between. The CDR3 length is 14 residues. The chain's CDR3 is CASSPRGWADTQYF. CDR3 DNA: TGTGCCAGCAGCCCCAGGGGTTGGGCAGATACGCAGTATTTT.

V is TRBV5-4 and J is TRBJ2-2; 16 bases line up with TRBD2. The CDR3 has 16 amino acids. V dropped 3 bases and J dropped 6; count of bases not matched to a gene: 2. The germline CDR1 and CDR2 sequences are SGHNT and YYREEE (reference sequence). CDR3 nucleotide sequence: TGTGCCAGCAGCTCCGGGACTAGCGGGGGGGCCGGGGAGCTGTTTTTT. This encodes CASSSGTSGGAGELFF.

The CDR3 here is CASSLPFTEAFF. Written as DNA, the CDR3 is TGTGCCAGCAGCTTACCGTTCACTGAAGCTTTCTTT. The gene calls are TRBV7-8 and TRBJ1-1; D is unresolved. CDR1 and CDR2 (germline): SGHVS, FQNEAQ. Trimming cost V 2 bases and J 4 bases, with 5 bases left between them. This CDR3 region has 12 residues.